These 21 T cell receptor beta chains came from one sample sequenced in a study of human T cells and chemical hapten exposure. Via MiXCR, TCRdb re-called the RACE reads, giving one row per CDR3 protein. The table records around 120,000 distinct CDR3 sequences, roughly 15% of them present only once. The sample's time point: patch test 1, 2 weeks after DPC sensitization. Treatment noted: therapeutic diphenylcyclopropenone sensitization with weekly scalp DPC. The sequencing here drew on whole blood, taken in connection with sensitization to the hapten diphenylcyclopropenone (DPC). The source of these receptors is a man aged 18 to 35 with alopecia areata. Some clones in this sample may be carry-over from other donors' samples.

A few counts support this clonotype. The chain joins TRBV7-2 to TRBJ1-4; the D gene is possibly TRBD1 (6 bases). This CDR3 has 16 residues. CDR1 and CDR2 from the germline V gene are SGHTA and FQGNSA. Trimming pared 1 base from V and 2 bases from J, leaving 11 bases between. CDR3 sequence: CASSLGPGGTNEKLFF. In DNA form, the CDR3 reads TGTGCCAGCAGCTTAGGCCCCGGGGGCACTAATGAAAAACTGTTTTTT.

This clonotype was observed many times. The J gene is TRBJ2-5, the V gene TRBV7-7; D may match TRBD1 or TRBD2 (5 bases each). Trimming shortened V by 5 bases and J by 4 bases, and 23 bases separated the two germline ends. Germline V gene data show CDR1 as SSHAT and CDR2 as FNYEAQ (reference sequence). The length of the CDR3 is 17 residues. The CDR3 sequence: CASSGTGAVTTGETQYF. Written as DNA, the CDR3 is TGTGCCAGCAGCGGTACCGGGGCCGTCACAACCGGAGAGACCCAGTACTTC. The full variable domain, completed using reference TRBV7-7 and TRBJ2-5, is GAGVSQSPRYKVTKRGQDVTLRCDPISSHATLYWYQQALGQGPEFLTYFNYEAQPDKSGLPSDRFSAERPEGSISTLTIQRTEQRDSAMYRCASSGTGAVTTGETQYFGPGTRLLVL.

This clonotype appeared many times. V gene TRBV11-2 combines with J gene TRBJ2-7; D possibly corresponds to TRBD2 (5 bases). The CDR3 is made up of 16 amino acids. The germline V gene encodes CDR1 SGHAT and CDR2 FQNNGV. V lost 5 bases and J lost 2, with 19 bases in between. DNA for the CDR3: TGTGCCAGCAGCACTCCTAGAGGGCGCGATCCCTACGAGCAGTACTTC. Translation: CASSTPRGRDPYEQYF.

The V call is TRBV7-9, the J call TRBJ1-2; perhaps TRBD1 as D (5 bases). CDR1 is SEHNR and CDR2 is FQNEAQ in the germline V gene (reference sequence). Trimming took 4 bases from V and 0 from J, leaving 18 bases between them. The CDR3 covers 17 residues. The CDR3 region is CASSSYEGPEANYGYTF. The CDR3 coding sequence is TGTGCCAGCAGCTCGTACGAGGGGCCCGAAGCTAACTATGGCTACACCTTC.

The rearrangement joins TRBV7-9 to TRBJ2-5; TRBD2 matches at 7 bases. The junction had 9 bases not matched to a gene; V was cut back by 3 bases and J by 5 bases. Germline V lookup: CDR1 SEHNR, CDR2 FQNEAQ (reference sequence). The CDR3 consists of 15 residues. CDR3 nucleotides: TGTGCCAGCAGCTTCCTTATGGGACTACAGGAGACCCAGTACTTC. Its protein is CASSFLMGLQETQYF. Full variable domain (outside the CDR3, taken from reference TRBV7-9 and TRBJ2-5): DTGVSQNPRHKITKRGQNVTFRCDPISEHNRLYWYRQTLGQGPEFLTYFQNEAQLEKSRLLSDRFSAERPKGSFSTLEIQRTEQGDSAMYLCASSFLMGLQETQYFGPGTRLLVL.

The chain has TRBV7-9 and TRBJ2-3, with a possible D match to TRBD1 (6 bases). The V and J ends lost 5 bases and 4 bases respectively, with 22 bases between them. The germline gives CDR1 SEHNR, CDR2 FQNEAQ (reference sequence). This CDR3 comprises 17 residues. The CDR3 nucleotides are TGTGCCAGCAGCCCCGGACAGATCCATAAGGGAGCAGATACGCAGTATTTT. Translated: CASSPGQIHKGADTQYF.

The rearrangement joins TRBV11-2 to TRBJ2-5, with D tentatively TRBD1 (5 bases). Between the trimmed V and J ends, which lost 4 bases and 2 bases, there was a span of 8 bases. The CDR3 is 13 residues long. Germline values: CDR1 SGHAT, CDR2 FQNNGV. CDR3 DNA: TGTGCCAGCAGCTGGGGCTCACAAGAGACCCAGTACTTC. Protein: CASSWGSQETQYF.

This clonotype was seen only a few times. This chain links TRBV2 with TRBJ1-3, with D unresolved. Looked up from germline, CDR1 is SNHLY and CDR2 is FYNNEI. The CDR3 is 10 residues long. Trimming removed 8 bases at V and 7 bases at J, with 6 bases between. The CDR3 coding sequence is TGTGCCAGCGGCCGGAACACCATATATTTT. It encodes CASGRNTIYF.

This chain links TRBV6-5 with TRBJ2-5; D perhaps matches TRBD2 (5 bases). V shed 5 bases and J shed 10 bases, with 26 bases lying between them. CDR1 and CDR2 from the germline V gene are MNHEY and SVGAGI. This CDR3 has 16 amino acids. For the CDR3, the DNA is TGTGCCAGCAGTACCCGGGAAAGGGCGATGGGAATCAGCCAGTACTTC. It yields the protein CASSTRERAMGISQYF.

This clonotype was recorded a few times. The chain combines TRBV7-9 with TRBJ1-1, with unresolved D. The ends were cut back, 1 base at V and 1 base at J, with 13 bases in the middle. Germline CDR1 is SEHNR and CDR2 is FQNEAQ (reference sequence). There are 16 residues in the CDR3. The CDR3 DNA is TGTGCCAGCAGCTTAGTTCGGAGAGGGCGGAACACTGAAGCTTTCTTT. This encodes CASSLVRRGRNTEAFF. The complete variable domain, with remaining parts taken from reference TRBV7-9 and TRBJ1-1, reads DTGVSQNPRHKITKRGQNVTFRCDPISEHNRLYWYRQTLGQGPEFLTYFQNEAQLEKSRLLSDRFSAERPKGSFSTLEIQRTEQGDSAMYLCASSLVRRGRNTEAFFGQGTRLTVV.

This clonotype was counted between two and nine times. The J gene is TRBJ2-5, the V gene TRBV7-2; 8 bases match TRBD2. Germline V gene sequence: CDR1 SGHTA, CDR2 FQGNSA. J lost 5 bases, V lost 1 base, and 6 bases had no gene match. This CDR3 is 15 amino acids long. The CDR3 region is CASSLVGGALETQYF. The CDR3 region has the DNA TGTGCCAGCAGCTTAGTCGGGGGGGCCCTGGAGACCCAGTACTTC.

This rearrangement joins TRBV10-3 to TRBJ2-3; the match to TRBD2 covers 8 bases. With 8 bases clipped from V and 1 base from J, the junction kept 5 bases outside the gene matches. Germline V gene sequence: CDR1 ENHRY, CDR2 SYGVKD. This CDR3 has 14 residues. This CDR3 is CAIRGGLGTDTQYF. CDR3 nucleotides: TGTGCCATCCGGGGGGGCCTTGGCACAGATACGCAGTATTTT.

This clonotype was detected many times. This chain connects TRBV6-6 to TRBJ2-7; possibly TRBD1 for D (6 bases). Germline V gives CDR1 MNHNY, CDR2 SVGAGI (reference sequence). CDR3 size: 16 residues. V was clipped by 0 bases and J by 0 bases, with 12 bases between them. CDR3 nucleotides: TGTGCCAGCAGTTACTCTGGGGGCCCGACCTCCTACGAGCAGTACTTC. Its protein product is CASSYSGGPTSYEQYF.

This clonotype was observed a few times. This chain connects TRBV27 to TRBJ2-2; unclear D gene. Trimming removed 3 bases from V and 4 bases from J, with 15 bases in between. The CDR3 totals 16 residues. Germline CDR1 MNHEY, CDR2 SMNVEV (reference sequence). CDR3 nucleotide sequence: TGTGCCAGCAGTTTCTTTGTTAGTTCGGTCACCGGGGAGCTGTTTTTT. Translated: CASSFFVSSVTGELFF.

The sample holds many counts of this clonotype. This chain connects TRBV29-1 to TRBJ2-7, with 10 bases that match TRBD1. The CDR3 is 12 amino acids. V shed 6 bases, J shed 5 bases, and the junction held 4 bases outside the gene matches. CDR1 SQVTM and CDR2 ANQGSEA come from the germline V gene. The CDR3 region is CSVGQGKDEQYF. In DNA form, the CDR3 reads TGCAGCGTGGGACAGGGGAAGGACGAGCAGTACTTC.

This sequence joins TRBV11-1 and TRBJ2-5, with D perhaps TRBD2 (6 bases). Germline V lookup: CDR1 SGHAT, CDR2 FQDESV (reference sequence). Trimming left V 0 bases short and J 2 bases short, with 13 bases between. The CDR3 is 16 residues long. For the CDR3, the DNA is TGTGCCAGCAGCTTAGCCCAGAAGACTAGACAAGAGACCCAGTACTTC. Its translation is CASSLAQKTRQETQYF.

This clonotype has ten or more counts. The chain links TRBV6-2 or TRBV6-3 to TRBJ2-4; D may be TRBD1 (6 bases). With 2 bases removed from V and 0 bases from J, the gap between germline ends came to 11 bases. The CDR3 consists of 16 residues. Germline CDR1 reads MNHEY; CDR2 reads SVGEGT. CDR3 amino acids: CASSYRDTIAKNIQYF. In DNA, the CDR3 is TGTGCCAGCAGTTACAGGGACACAATAGCCAAAAACATTCAGTACTTC.

V and J are TRBV25-1 and TRBJ1-1; D is unresolved. The germline gives CDR1 MGHDK, CDR2 SYGVNS. The CDR3 length is 14 residues. V dropped 2 bases and J dropped 1 base, with 8 bases sitting between them. The DNA for the CDR3 is TGTGCCAGCAGTGAAACGTCACGGAACACTGAAGCTTTCTTT. The encoded protein is CASSETSRNTEAFF.

The chain carries TRBV3-1 and TRBJ2-1; D possibly matches TRBD1 or TRBD2 (5 bases each). The CDR3 contains 15 residues. Trimming cost V 6 bases and J 6 bases, with 18 bases left between them. Germline V gene lookup returns CDR1 LGHDT and CDR2 YNNKEL (reference sequence). CDR3 amino acids: CASSLEGRAANEQFF. CDR3 DNA sequence: TGTGCCAGCAGTCTCGAGGGACGAGCTGCCAATGAGCAGTTCTTC.

This chain joins TRBV6-2 or TRBV6-3 and TRBJ1-1; no reliable D call. The CDR3 spans 14 residues. Trimming removed 2 bases at V and 3 bases at J, with 10 bases between. Germline CDR1 is MNHEY and CDR2 is SVGEGT. The CDR3 bases are TGTGCCAGCAGTTACGAGGCCGCGTACACTGAAGCTTTCTTT. Its protein is CASSYEAAYTEAFF.

This chain links TRBV20-1 with TRBJ1-2; tentative D call: TRBD1 (5 bases). Germline CDR1 and CDR2: DFQATT and SNEGSKA (reference sequence). Trimming stripped 0 bases from V and 1 base from J, with 12 bases between. CDR3 length: 15 residues. The CDR3 loop is CSARESRQRNYGYTF. Here the CDR3 DNA reads TGCAGTGCTAGAGAATCTCGACAGCGTAACTATGGCTACACCTTC.